Listed here is a single T cell receptor beta chain. TCRdb keeps only in-frame clones here, not all; method: immunoSEQ multiplex PCR. This sample has 90,000 to 120,000 clones, with 69% found just once. This record comes from a study of blood T cell repertoires in COVID-19. Study-level background: Samples came from the United States, Italy and Spain, spanning acute and convalescent COVID-19. PBMCs, B-cell-depleted T cells, or T cells provided the cDNA or gDNA that made up the material.

CDR3 length: 14 amino acids. Germline-derived CDR1 and CDR2 are SGHVS and FNYEAQ. V lost 2 bases, J lost 3 bases, and 11 bases lay in between. This TCR was recovered from a man older than 75 with acute or convalescent COVID-19. The V gene is TRBV7-6, the J gene TRBJ2-7, with D tentatively TRBD2 (5 bases). Sequencing was carried out using peripheral blood. CDR3 in amino acids: CASSLTDYDYEQYF. The CDR3 coding sequence is TGTGCCAGCAGCTTAACCGACTATGACTACGAGCAGTACTTC.